Sequencing of this T cell receptor (beta chain) was carried out in a study of blood T cell repertoires in COVID-19. Study-level information: T cells, B-cell-depleted T cells, or PBMCs provided the cDNA or gDNA that served as material.

There are 15 residues in the CDR3. Germline V gene lookup returns CDR1 MNHEY and CDR2 SVGAGI. Trimming removed 2 bases at V and 7 bases at J, with 14 bases between. Original processing methods: From reference gene primer amplification, estimates of nucleated cell counts were derived. TCRdb's copy holds only in-frame clones and misses some; the assay was immunoSEQ multiplex PCR. Clonal size and the V and J genes are those of that table, whereas D and trimming came from the DNA. The repertoire holds approximately 150,000 clones, more than 75% seen once, with 4.5% to 7.5% in the top ten. This clone was seen only a few times.

The sample consisted of PBMCs or T cells enriched from blood (not recorded which). The clonotype comes from a man aged 40-49 years who had recovered from COVID-19. The chain carries TRBV6-5 and TRBJ1-4; no definite D call. CDR3 amino acids: CASSYPAGRSEKLFF. As DNA, the CDR3 is TGTGCCAGCAGTTACCCCGCGGGAAGGAGTGAAAAACTGTTTTTT.